These 8 T cell receptor beta chains originate from one sample sequenced in a study of T cells in Graves' hyperthyroidism and ophthalmopathy. There were TCR beta CDR3 regions amplified from RNA transcripts. An initial round of RT-PCR targeting the TCR CDR3 relied on the HTBI primer set. TCRdb re-called the multiplex PCR reads with MiXCR, one entry per CDR3 protein. The sample has around 430,000 distinct CDR3 sequences; 15% are singletons. Sequenced material: blood. The receptors were sampled from a woman aged 25 to 39 with Graves' hyperthyroidism.

This chain links TRBV12-5 with TRBJ1-5; the match to TRBD1 covers 8 bases. This CDR3 comprises 14 residues. CDR1 and CDR2 (germline): LGHNT, FRNRAP. V lost 7 bases and J lost 6; bases outside the gene matches: 8. The CDR3 bases are TGTGCTAGTGCCTCTTCCAGGGGGCTTCAGCCCCAGCATTTT. Translation: CASASSRGLQPQHF.

The chain is built from TRBV28 and TRBJ1-2, with TRBD1 as a possible D gene (5 bases). Germline V gene sequence: CDR1 MDHEN, CDR2 SYDVKM. CDR3 length: 15 amino acids. Trimming cost V 6 bases and J 0 bases, with 14 bases left between them. CDR3 coding DNA: TGTGCCAGCAGCTCCCTGGGACGACCTAACTATGGCTACACCTTC. This gives the protein CASSSLGRPNYGYTF.

This clonotype occurred many times. The chain is built from TRBV2 and TRBJ2-7; the D gene is possibly TRBD1 (5 bases). The CDR3 is made up of 13 amino acids. Germline V gives CDR1 SNHLY, CDR2 FYNNEI. Trimming removed 6 bases at V and 0 bases at J, with 9 bases between. CDR3 sequence (DNA): TGTGCCAGCAGGCCAGGGTCCTCCTACGAGCAGTACTTC. Translating it yields CASRPGSSYEQYF.

This clonotype has more than one count but fewer than ten. V is TRBV30 and J is TRBJ2-1, with D uncertain. The CDR3 has 13 amino acids. Trimming took off 5 bases at V and 7 bases at J, with 15 bases between the two ends. In germline, CDR1 is GTSNPN, CDR2 SVGIG (reference sequence). The CDR3 here is CAWDKDLGNEQFF. CDR3 DNA sequence: TGTGCCTGGGATAAGGACCTGGGGAATGAGCAGTTCTTC.

The rearrangement uses TRBV3-1 and TRBJ2-7; D tentatively fits TRBD1 or TRBD2 (5 bases each). This CDR3 is built from 15 residues. Germline loops: CDR1 LGHDT, CDR2 YNNKEL (reference sequence). V was cut by 4 bases and J by 9 bases, with 22 bases left in between. The CDR3 region is CASSRGYSRDEGQYF. CDR3 DNA: TGTGCCAGCAGCCGAGGGTACAGCCGGGACGAGGGGCAGTACTTC.

V is TRBV6-6 and J is TRBJ1-5; D is unresolved. Germline assignment: CDR1 MNHNY and CDR2 SVGAGI (reference sequence). The V gene lost 2 bases and the J gene lost 0 bases, with 14 bases spanning the gap. The CDR3 has 17 residues. CDR3 coding DNA: TGTGCCAGCAGTTACGGTGCACTTAGATATAGCAATCAGCCCCAGCATTTT. This encodes CASSYGALRYSNQPQHF.

This clonotype was seen repeatedly, ten times or more. The chain recombines TRBV28 with TRBJ1-2, with D maybe TRBD1 (5 bases). CDR1 and CDR2 from the germline V gene are MDHEN and SYDVKM. Deletions cut 2 bases from V and 8 bases from J, with 12 bases between. The CDR3 spans 13 residues. CDR3 region: CASSLLSGGGYTF. DNA of the CDR3: TGTGCCAGCAGTTTACTTTCCGGGGGAGGCTACACCTTC.

This rearrangement joins TRBV6-2 or TRBV6-3 to TRBJ1-1; D call uncertain. The V and J ends lost 7 bases and 1 base respectively, with 10 bases between them. Germline values: CDR1 MNHEY, CDR2 SVGEGT. CDR3 size: 13 residues. The CDR3 sequence is CASKDPGNTEAFF. CDR3 bases: TGTGCCAGCAAGGACCCGGGGAACACTGAAGCTTTCTTT.